This T cell receptor (beta chain) came from a study of regulatory T cells in long-lasting Graves disease. Building of the TCR beta libraries involved iRepertoire HTBI primers and Arm-PCR of CDR3 regions. TCRdb redid the calling of the multiplex PCR reads with MiXCR, one entry per CDR3 protein. The table lists 400,000 to 650,000 distinct CDR3 sequences, roughly 15% of them singletons, with around 25% in the top ten. Study-level results: Graves' patients with persistent disease showed TCR diversity lower than patients newly diagnosed.

Time point noted: newly diagnosed GD, antithyroid drugs for less than 3 months. TCR sequences were obtained from RNA taken from PBMCs. Per germline, CDR1 KGHSH and CDR2 LQKENI. CDR3 length: 16 residues. A word on this clonotype: The target antigen is unknown. An end of the junction differs from the germline gene, which may be a read error.

This sample also appeared in a second study, on T cells in Graves' hyperthyroidism and ophthalmopathy. That paper adds: Newly diagnosed hyperthyroidism patients aged 18 to 65 years had disease lasting under 2 months. Clinical symptoms, serum thyroxine, TRAb, thyroid ultrasound and orbital computed tomography established diagnosis.

This specimen consisted of peripheral blood mononuclear cells (PBMCs), obtained at new diagnosis, from a patient treated with antithyroid drugs. This clonotype was sampled from a woman aged 35-65 years with Graves disease. The rearrangement links TRBV18 to TRBJ2-3, with 13 bases fitting TRBD2. CDR3 coding DNA: TGTGCCAGCTCACCCGGACTAGCGGGGGTGGAAGATGCGCAGTATTTT. Protein sequence: CASSPGLAGVEDAQYF. Using reference TRBV18 and TRBJ2-3 for the parts outside the CDR3, the full variable domain is NAGVMQNPRHLVRRRGQEARLRCSPMKGHSHVYWYRQLPEEGLKFMVYLQKENIIDESGMPKERFSAEFPKEGPSILRIQQVVRGDSAAYFCASSPGLAGVEDAQYFGPGTRLTVL.